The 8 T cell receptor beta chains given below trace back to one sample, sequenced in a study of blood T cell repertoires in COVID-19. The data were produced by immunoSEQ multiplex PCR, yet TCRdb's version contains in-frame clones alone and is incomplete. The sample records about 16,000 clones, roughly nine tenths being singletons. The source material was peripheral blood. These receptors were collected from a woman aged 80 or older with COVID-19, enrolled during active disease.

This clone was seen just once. For the CDR3, the DNA is TGCAGCGTGGCGACAGGGCCCAATCAGCCCCAGCATTTT. Translating gives CSVATGPNQPQHF. The chain combines TRBV29-1 with TRBJ1-5; TRBD1 matches 7 bases. Per germline, CDR1 SQVTM and CDR2 ANQGSEA. The CDR3 is made up of 13 amino acids. Germline trimming cut 6 bases from V and 3 bases from J; bases unmatched to any gene: 5.

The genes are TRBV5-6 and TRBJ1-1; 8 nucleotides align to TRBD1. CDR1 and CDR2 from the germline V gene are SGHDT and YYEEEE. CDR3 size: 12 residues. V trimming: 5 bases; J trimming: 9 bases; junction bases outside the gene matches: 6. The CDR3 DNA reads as TGTGCCAGCAGTTCTCAGGGGGCTCAAGCTTTCTTT. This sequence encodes CASSSQGAQAFF.

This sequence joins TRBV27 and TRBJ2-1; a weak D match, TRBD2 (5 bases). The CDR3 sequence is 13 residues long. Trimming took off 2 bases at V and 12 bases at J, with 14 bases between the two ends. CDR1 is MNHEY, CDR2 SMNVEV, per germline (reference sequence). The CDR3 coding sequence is TGTGCCAGCAGTTTAGAGGGCTCCCTAGGGCAGTTCTTC. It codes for CASSLEGSLGQFF.

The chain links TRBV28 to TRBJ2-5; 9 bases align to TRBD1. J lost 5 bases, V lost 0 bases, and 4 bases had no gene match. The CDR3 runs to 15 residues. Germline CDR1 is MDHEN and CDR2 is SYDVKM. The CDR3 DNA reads TGTGCCAGCAGTTTATGGACAGGGGGAGGGGAGACCCAGTACTTC. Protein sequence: CASSLWTGGGETQYF.

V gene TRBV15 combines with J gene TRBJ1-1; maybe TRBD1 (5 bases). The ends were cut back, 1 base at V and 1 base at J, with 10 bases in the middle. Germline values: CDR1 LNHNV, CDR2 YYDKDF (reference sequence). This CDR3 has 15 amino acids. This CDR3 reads CATSRGGTSNTEAFF. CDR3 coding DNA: TGTGCCACCAGCAGAGGAGGGACTTCGAACACTGAAGCTTTCTTT.

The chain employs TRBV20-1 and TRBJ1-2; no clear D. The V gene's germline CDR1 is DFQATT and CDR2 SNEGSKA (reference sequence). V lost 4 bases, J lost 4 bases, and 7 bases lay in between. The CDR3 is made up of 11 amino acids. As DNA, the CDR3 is TGCAGTGCTATTACCGGCTATGGCTACACCTTC. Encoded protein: CSAITGYGYTF.

CDR3 sequence (DNA): TGTGCCAGCAGCTTAACAGCGGTCCAAGAGACCCAGTACTTC. This translates into CASSLTAVQETQYF. V is TRBV7-2 and J is TRBJ2-5, with TRBD2 as a possible D gene (5 bases). There are 14 residues in the CDR3. CDR1 and CDR2 from the germline V gene are SGHTA and FQGNSA. V was trimmed by 2 bases and J by 1 base, leaving 8 bases between them.

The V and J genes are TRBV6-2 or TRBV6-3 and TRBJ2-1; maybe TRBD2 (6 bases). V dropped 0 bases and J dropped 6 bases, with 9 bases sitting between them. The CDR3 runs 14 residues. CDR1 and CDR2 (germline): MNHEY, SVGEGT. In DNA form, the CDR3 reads TGTGCCAGCAGTTACTCGCTGGGGGGCAATGAGCAGTTCTTC. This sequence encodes CASSYSLGGNEQFF.